The rows below give T cell receptor beta chains drawn from one sample of a study of blood T cell repertoires in COVID-19. Only in-frame clones appear in the TCRdb table, and some are missing; sequencing was by immunoSEQ multiplex PCR. The sample consists of more than 150,000 clones, 87% of them appearing once. Source material: peripheral blood. These receptors originate from a man aged 35-49 years with active or convalescent COVID-19. CDR3s include the opening cysteine and the closing phenylalanine or tryptophan. D genes are given only for firm matches. Expanded clones are given a class, and other clones once, few, many or no size at all.

TRBV10-3	few	TRBD1	TRBJ1-1	TGTGCCATCAGTCGACAGGGTAGGACCACTGAAGCTTTCTTT	CAISRQGRTTEAFF
TRBV9	-	TRBD1	TRBJ2-7	TGTGCCAGCAGCGTCGGGACAGGGCCAACCTACGAGCAGTACTTC	CASSVGTGPTYEQYF
TRBV5-4	-	TRBD1	TRBJ1-1	TGTGCCAGCAGCTCACCCAGGGGGACTGAAGCTTTCTTT	CASSSPRGTEAFF
TRBV9	-	TRBD1	TRBJ1-6	TGTGCCAGCAGCGTGGACAGGTCCAATTCACCCCTCCACTTT	CASSVDRSNSPLHF
TRBV4-1	-	-	TRBJ2-5	TGCGCCAGCAGCCAAAAGCCAGGGCCGTCCCAAGAGACCCAGTACTTC	CASSQKPGPSQETQYF
TRBV15	-	-	TRBJ1-6	TGTGCCACCAGCAGAGACCTTAAAAGGACGGGAAATTCACCCCTCCACTTT	CATSRDLKRTGNSPLHF
TRBV28	-	-	TRBJ1-5	TGTGCCAGCAGTTTTCCCCCCTATAGCAATCAGCCCCAGCATTTT	CASSFPPYSNQPQHF
TRBV5-1	-	TRBD2	TRBJ2-2	TGCGCCAGCAGCTTGACAGCTAGCGGCGGGACCGGGGAGCTGTTTTTT	CASSLTASGGTGELFF
TRBV25-1	-	-	TRBJ1-3	TGTGCCAGCAGTGCCCTAGGGGAGGGCTTGGCTGGAAACACCATATATTTT	CASSALGEGLAGNTIYF
TRBV9	-	TRBD1	TRBJ1-2	TGTGCCAGCAGCGTGACTGACAGGGCGTTTTATGGCTACACCTTC	CASSVTDRAFYGYTF
TRBV15	-	TRBD1	TRBJ2-5	TGTGCCACCAGCAGAGATATAGGACAGGGGGTCGAGACCCAGTACTTC	CATSRDIGQGVETQYF
TRBV7-2	-	-	TRBJ2-5	TGTGCCAGCAGTTCCGGAGGGTCACTGGGCCAAGAGACCCAGTACTTC	CASSSGGSLGQETQYF
TRBV10-1	-	-	TRBJ1-2	TGCGCCAGCAGTGAGTCGTACTGGCCTCCAGGAGGAGGCTACACCTTC	CASSESYWPPGGGYTF
TRBV30	-	-	TRBJ2-7	TGTGCCTGGAGTGTACCACATCCCTACGAGCAGTACTTC	CAWSVPHPYEQYF
TRBV3-1/TRBV3-2	-	-	TRBJ1-1	TGTGCCAGCAGCCAATCCCGGGGGGCCCCGTTGAACACTGAAGCTTTCTTT	CASSQSRGAPLNTEAFF
TRBV4-3	-	-	TRBJ2-7	TGCGCCAGCAGCCAAGATGGCAGGAACTACGAGCAGTACTTC	CASSQDGRNYEQYF
TRBV5-8	-	TRBD1	TRBJ2-2	TGTGCCAGCAACTCCCCGAACAGGGGGAAGACCGGGGAGCTGTTTTTT	CASNSPNRGKTGELFF
TRBV27	-	-	TRBJ1-1	TGTGCCAGCGGTCTGGGAGGATTTATGAACACTGAAGCTTTCTTT	CASGLGGFMNTEAFF